This T cell receptor beta chain derives from a study of T-cell memory formation after mild COVID-19. The germline V and J ends were trimmed by 5 bases and 1 base, with 8 bases remaining between them. CDR1 and CDR2 (germline): SSHAT, FNYEAQ (reference sequence). The CDR3 spans 13 residues. TCR alpha and TCR beta cDNA libraries carrying sample barcodes and UMIs came from 5'RACE with constant-segment primers. TCRdb reanalysed the 5' RACE reads using MiXCR and keeps one entry per CDR3 protein. The profile shows fewer than 650,000 distinct CDR3 sequences, about 20% of them singletons. Points from the study as a whole: There was a balanced CD4/CD8 profile in clones contracting day 15 to 85, and later expanders leaned CD4+. That cross-reactive memory joined was suggested by some responding clones appearing in pre-infection memory.

This clonotype was observed a handful of times. What it recognizes is unknown. This TCR derives from an adult woman who had mild COVID-19 (a few samples of this study predate the infection). Cell type and time point are not known. The sample comprised PBMCs or a T cell subset sorted from them (not recorded which). The chain recombines TRBV7-7 with TRBJ2-5; D is ambiguous. The CDR3 region is CASSPVTQETQYF. CDR3 DNA: TGTGCCAGCAGCCCCGTGACCCAAGAGACCCAGTACTTC.